This T cell receptor beta chain stems from a study of T cell responses to AZD1222 COVID-19 vaccine. The V gene lost 4 bases and the J gene lost 2 bases, with 14 bases spanning the gap. Germline-derived CDR1 and CDR2 are SGHKS and YYEKEE (reference sequence). This CDR3 spans 15 amino acids. The repertoire was sequenced with immunoSEQ multiplex PCR; TCRdb's copy has only in-frame clones and lacks some. The sample has about 120,000 clones; approximately 90% are singletons. The specimen comprised peripheral blood, sampled on day 0 of AZD1222 vaccination. The chain links TRBV5-5 to TRBJ2-3, with D perhaps TRBD1 (5 bases). This sequence was found in an adult in good health. CDR3 loop: CASSRTPHSTDTQYF. DNA for the CDR3: TGTGCCAGCAGCCGGACACCCCACTCCACAGATACGCAGTATTTT. Full variable domain (outside the CDR3, taken from reference TRBV5-5 and TRBJ2-3): DAGVTQSPTHLIKTRGQQVTLRCSPISGHKSVSWYQQVLGQGPQFIFQYYEKEERGRGNFPDRFSARQFPNYSSELNVNALLLGDSALYLCASSRTPHSTDTQYFGPGTRLTVL.